These 11 T cell receptor beta chains share one sample of origin, sequenced in a study of blood T cell repertoires in COVID-19 (dated by TCRdb to 2018 to 2020). Libraries came from the immunoSEQ multiplex PCR assay. Here the immuneACCESS table is served through TCRdb, limited to in-frame sequences with V and J called. Missing clones are a known gap in these copies; in checked studies unresolved V genes cover under half, and the rest lacks a known reason. Across this sample there are over 70,000 clones, with 80% seen only once. The ten largest clones take up about 20% of the sample. The sequencing sample was made of peripheral blood. These receptor sequences come from a man between 65 and 85 years old who had recovered from COVID-19.

The chain couples TRBV18 to TRBJ2-7; D possibly corresponds to TRBD2 (5 bases). Germline V gives CDR1 KGHSH, CDR2 LQKENI. This CDR3 is 13 amino acids long. V lost 4 bases and J 3 bases, leaving 10 bases between the germline ends. The DNA for the CDR3 is TGTGCCAGCTCACACCCCGGGATCTACGAGCAGTACTTC. Translation: CASSHPGIYEQYF.

The J gene is TRBJ1-4, the V gene TRBV19; 9 bases map to TRBD1. In germline, CDR1 is LNHDA, CDR2 SQIVND (reference sequence). Unmatched junction bases numbered 4, after V lost 4 bases and J lost 7 bases. The CDR3 is 14 residues long. Here the CDR3 reads CASSKGQGSEKLFF. CDR3 DNA: TGTGCCAGTAGTAAGGGACAGGGTAGTGAAAAACTGTTTTTT. Full variable domain (outside the CDR3, taken from reference TRBV19 and TRBJ1-4): DGGITQSPKYLFRKEGQNVTLSCEQNLNHDAMYWYRQDPGQGLRLIYYSQIVNDFQKGDIAEGYSVSREKKESFPLTVTSAQKNPTAFYLCASSKGQGSEKLFFGSGTQLSVL.

The chain is built from TRBV18 and TRBJ2-5; TRBD2 might be the D (6 bases). Germline V gives CDR1 KGHSH, CDR2 LQKENI. V dropped 2 bases and J dropped 0 bases, with 10 bases sitting between them. The CDR3 extends over 15 amino acids. This CDR3 reads CASSPRGGDQETQYF. CDR3 in DNA: TGTGCCAGCTCACCAAGAGGCGGGGACCAAGAGACCCAGTACTTC. Complete variable domain (other parts from reference TRBV18 and TRBJ2-5): NAGVMQNPRHLVRRRGQEARLRCSPMKGHSHVYWYRQLPEEGLKFMVYLQKENIIDESGMPKERFSAEFPKEGPSILRIQQVVRGDSAAYFCASSPRGGDQETQYFGPGTRLLVL.

The V and J genes are TRBV6-5 and TRBJ1-1, with 8 bases matching TRBD1. Germline V gene data show CDR1 as MNHEY and CDR2 as SVGAGI. V lost 11 bases and J lost 7; bases outside the gene matches: 9. The CDR3 has 12 amino acids. The CDR3 here is CALSDRVIEAFF. The CDR3 DNA reads TGTGCCCTTTCGGACAGGGTAATTGAAGCTTTCTTT.

In this sample, this clone turned up a few times. As DNA, the CDR3 is TGCGCCAGCAGCCAAGATCAGGGAAACACCATATATTTT. Translated, it gives CASSQDQGNTIYF. The chain recombines TRBV4-3 with TRBJ1-3; D remains ambiguous. Trimming took off 0 bases at V and 4 bases at J, with 4 bases between the two ends. The CDR3 sequence is 13 residues long. Germline V gene data show CDR1 as LGHNA and CDR2 as YSLEER.

The chain carries TRBV18 and TRBJ2-7; 8 bases fit TRBD1. The CDR3 runs 16 residues. V lost 3 bases to trimming and J lost 4 bases; unmatched junction nucleotides: 11. The V gene's germline CDR1 is KGHSH and CDR2 LQKENI. DNA of the CDR3: TGTGCCAGCTCACCCGAGACAGGGGCCACCTTATACGAGCAGTACTTC. Residues: CASSPETGATLYEQYF. Using reference TRBV18 and TRBJ2-7 for the parts outside the CDR3, the full variable domain is NAGVMQNPRHLVRRRGQEARLRCSPMKGHSHVYWYRQLPEEGLKFMVYLQKENIIDESGMPKERFSAEFPKEGPSILRIQQVVRGDSAAYFCASSPETGATLYEQYFGPGTRLTVT.

The chain joins TRBV6-4 to TRBJ1-2; D remains unclear. Trimming pared 5 bases from V and 9 bases from J, leaving 13 bases between. There are 12 residues in the CDR3. Per germline, CDR1 MRHNA and CDR2 SNTAGT. The CDR3 DNA is TGTGCCAGCAGTTCTGACCGGGTGAGCTACACCTTC. Its translation: CASSSDRVSYTF.

The rearrangement links TRBV28 to TRBJ1-2, with no clear D. V lost 7 bases and J 0 bases, leaving 9 bases between the germline ends. This CDR3 has 13 residues. Looked up from germline, CDR1 is MDHEN and CDR2 is SYDVKM. CDR3 nucleotides: TGTGCCAGCATCGGTCGTCCTAACTATGGCTACACCTTC. Translating it yields CASIGRPNYGYTF.

The rearrangement uses TRBV7-2 and TRBJ1-2, with 7 nucleotides matching TRBD1. V shed 2 bases and J 4 bases; nucleotides not matched to a gene: 7. Germline CDR1 and CDR2: SGHTA and FQGNSA. The CDR3 runs 15 residues. CDR3 amino acids: CASSLSRGDSYGYTF. The CDR3 nucleotides are TGTGCCAGCAGCTTATCCAGGGGGGATAGCTATGGCTACACCTTC.

The rearrangement joins TRBV6-5 to TRBJ2-2, with TRBD2 as a possible D gene (5 bases). From germline, CDR1 is MNHEY and CDR2 SVGAGI. V was pared by 2 bases and J by 9 bases, with 16 bases between. CDR3 size: 15 residues. CDR3 in amino acids: CASSYSSGLVRELFF. The CDR3 DNA is TGTGCCAGCAGTTACAGCTCAGGACTCGTGAGGGAGCTGTTTTTT.

The chain is built from TRBV19 and TRBJ2-5, with 14 nucleotides matching TRBD2. The ends lost 5 bases at V and 5 bases at J; junction bases unmatched: 10. The CDR3 extends over 17 amino acids. CDR1 is LNHDA, CDR2 SQIVND, per germline (reference sequence). The CDR3 coding sequence is TGTGCCAGTAGTTCGGGACTAGCGGGAGCGACTGGTGAGACCCAGTACTTC. Residues: CASSSGLAGATGETQYF.